Listed below are T cell receptor beta chains from one sample, sequenced in a study of T cells in Graves' hyperthyroidism and ophthalmopathy. TCRdb analysed the multiplex PCR reads with MiXCR anew, one entry per CDR3 protein. The sample carries a few hundred thousand distinct CDR3 sequences, 46% recorded once. The specimen sequenced was peripheral blood or thyroid tissue (not recorded which). Receptor source: a woman in her late teens or twenties with Graves' hyperthyroidism. The CDR3 runs from the conserved cysteine through the conserved F or W. The order of the fields is D gene, J gene, clone size, V gene, CDR3 protein, CDR3 DNA. A D gene is named only where the DNA matches it firmly. The size entry is marked missing in some rows and otherwise reads once, few, many or a size class.

D: .
J: TRBJ1-2
size: .
V: TRBV30
CDR3: CAWSMSYGYTF
DNA: TGTGCCTGGAGTATGAGCTATGGCTACACCTTC

D: .
J: TRBJ1-1
size: .
V: TRBV27
CDR3: CASRDPMNTEAFF
DNA: TGTGCCAGCAGAGACCCAATGAACACTGAAGCTTTCTTT

D: .
J: TRBJ1-6
size: .
V: TRBV7-9
CDR3: CASSPRAQNNSPLHF
DNA: TGTGCCAGCAGCCCCAGGGCACAGAATAATTCACCCCTCCACTTT

D: TRBD2
J: TRBJ2-5
size: once
V: TRBV7-8
CDR3: CASSQVSGSTQYF
DNA: TGCGCCAGCAGCCAGGTTAGCGGGAGTACGCAGTATTTC

D: .
J: TRBJ1-1
size: .
V: TRBV6-1
CDR3: CASKIGLRNSEAFF
DNA: TGTGCCAGCAAGATCGGACTGAGGAACTCTGAAGCTTTCTTT

D: TRBD1
J: TRBJ1-1
size: few
V: TRBV20-1
CDR3: CSARGVQGRHVNTEAFF
DNA: TGCAGTGCTAGAGGTGTACAGGGGAGACATGTGAACACTGAAGCTTTCTTT

D: .
J: TRBJ2-7
size: .
V: TRBV7-2
CDR3: CASTTDSSYEQYF
DNA: TGTGCCAGCACCACGGATTCTTCCTACGAGCAGTACTTC

D: .
J: TRBJ2-2
size: many
V: TRBV24-1
CDR3: CATSDPLRAGELFF
DNA: TGTGCCACCAGTGATCCCCTCAGGGCCGGGGAGCTGTTTTTT

D: .
J: TRBJ2-7
size: many
V: TRBV12-3/TRBV12-4
CDR3: CASKISTAYEQYF
DNA: TGTGCCAGCAAGATAAGTACAGCCTACGAGCAGTACTTC

D: .
J: TRBJ1-2
size: many
V: TRBV7-2
CDR3: CASSTRQTGYTF
DNA: TGTGCCAGCAGCACCAGACAGACTGGCTACACCTTC

D: .
J: TRBJ2-7
size: .
V: TRBV24-1
CDR3: CASRSYQGYEQYF
DNA: TGTGCCAGCAGGAGCTACCAGGGGTACGAGCAGTACTTC

D: .
J: TRBJ1-1
size: .
V: TRBV7-9
CDR3: CASSPKGPQVGPEAFF
DNA: TGTGCCAGCAGCCCGAAGGGCCCTCAGGTTGGGCCTGAAGCTTTCTTT

D: TRBD2
J: TRBJ2-7
size: .
V: TRBV19
CDR3: CASSKTSGSPYEQYF
DNA: TGTGCCAGTAGTAAGACTAGCGGGAGCCCCTACGAGCAGTACTTC

D: .
J: TRBJ1-1
size: .
V: TRBV5-6
CDR3: CASLTAANTEAFF
DNA: TGTGCCAGCCTTACGGCAGCGAACACTGAAGCTTTCTTT

D: .
J: TRBJ1-5
size: .
V: TRBV6-6
CDR3: CASSYGTREGNQPQHF
DNA: TGTGCCAGCAGTTACGGGACCAGGGAGGGCAATCAGCCCCAGCATTTT